These T cell receptor beta chains were read from a single sample in a study of blood T cells in healthy people across ages. MiXCR, run by TCRdb on the 5' RACE reads, gives a single entry per CDR3 protein. The table lists approximately 1.5 million distinct CDR3 sequences, about 35% of them singletons, with around 11% in the top ten. Specimen: blood. All receptors derive from a woman in her 30s in good health. The CDR3 runs from the conserved cysteine through the conserved F or W. D genes are given only for firm matches. Clone size appears in some rows only: once, few, many, or a class for an expanded clone.

d_call: TRBD2
clone_size: few
v_call: TRBV20-1
j_call: TRBJ2-5
cdr3_aa: CSARDGTSGGIFEETQYF
cdr3_nt: TGCAGTGCTAGAGATGGGACTAGCGGGGGGATCTTCGAAGAGACCCAGTACTTC

d_call: TRBD2
clone_size: NA
v_call: TRBV9
j_call: TRBJ2-1
cdr3_aa: CASSVSSGGGHEQFF
cdr3_nt: TGTGCCAGCAGCGTAAGTAGCGGGGGCGGTCATGAGCAGTTCTTC

d_call: NA
clone_size: few
v_call: TRBV29-1
j_call: TRBJ2-5
cdr3_aa: CSFVRVEETQYF
cdr3_nt: TGCAGCTTTGTCAGGGTGGAAGAGACCCAGTACTTC

d_call: TRBD2
clone_size: few
v_call: TRBV4-1
j_call: TRBJ2-7
cdr3_aa: CASSQLLGGPHEQYF
cdr3_nt: TGCGCCAGCAGCCAACTTTTGGGAGGGCCTCACGAGCAGTACTTC

d_call: NA
clone_size: few
v_call: TRBV20-1
j_call: TRBJ1-5
cdr3_aa: CSASSLGQPQHF
cdr3_nt: TGCAGTGCTAGTTCCTTGGGTCAGCCCCAGCATTTT

d_call: TRBD2
clone_size: once
v_call: TRBV11-2
j_call: TRBJ2-1
cdr3_aa: CASSPYKVAGPLEQFF
cdr3_nt: TGTGCCAGCAGCCCCTATAAGGTAGCGGGACCGCTCGAGCAGTTCTTC

d_call: NA
clone_size: few
v_call: TRBV20-1
j_call: TRBJ2-1
cdr3_aa: CSGSAGLNNEQFF
cdr3_nt: TGCAGTGGTTCAGCAGGCCTGAACAATGAGCAGTTCTTC

d_call: TRBD2
clone_size: NA
v_call: TRBV28
j_call: TRBJ2-1
cdr3_aa: CASSLPLAGVQFF
cdr3_nt: TGTGCCAGCAGTTTACCGCTAGCGGGAGTTCAGTTCTTC

d_call: TRBD2
clone_size: few
v_call: TRBV7-9
j_call: TRBJ2-3
cdr3_aa: CASSLGRGGDTDTQYF
cdr3_nt: TGTGCCAGCAGCTTAGGCCGGGGGGGCGACACAGATACGCAGTATTTT

d_call: NA
clone_size: few
v_call: TRBV11-2
j_call: TRBJ1-1
cdr3_aa: CASSLGVLNTEAFF
cdr3_nt: TGTGCCAGCAGCTTAGGGGTGTTGAACACTGAAGCTTTCTTT

d_call: TRBD1
clone_size: NA
v_call: TRBV28
j_call: TRBJ1-5
cdr3_aa: CASTLGGRVNQPQHF
cdr3_nt: TGTGCCAGCACCCTAGGGGGCAGGGTGAATCAGCCCCAGCATTTT

d_call: TRBD1
clone_size: once
v_call: TRBV10-1
j_call: TRBJ2-1
cdr3_aa: CASTEPDRGAYNEQFF
cdr3_nt: TGCGCCAGCACCGAGCCGGACAGGGGGGCCTACAATGAGCAGTTCTTC

d_call: TRBD1
clone_size: NA
v_call: TRBV27
j_call: TRBJ1-5
cdr3_aa: CASSPRGPTGEGQPQHF
cdr3_nt: TGTGCCAGCAGCCCCCGGGGCCCGACAGGGGAGGGTCAGCCCCAGCATTTT

d_call: NA
clone_size: NA
v_call: TRBV29-1
j_call: TRBJ2-7
cdr3_aa: CSVEVRLGTYEQYF
cdr3_nt: TGCAGCGTTGAGGTCCGACTAGGAACCTACGAGCAGTACTTC

d_call: NA
clone_size: NA
v_call: TRBV6-5
j_call: TRBJ2-1
cdr3_aa: CAGSPNGLNEQFF
cdr3_nt: TGTGCCGGCAGTCCCAACGGTCTGAATGAGCAGTTCTTC

d_call: NA
clone_size: NA
v_call: TRBV14
j_call: TRBJ2-1
cdr3_aa: CASSLNWQNYNEQFF
cdr3_nt: TGTGCCAGCAGCCTCAACTGGCAGAACTACAATGAGCAGTTCTTC

d_call: TRBD1
clone_size: NA
v_call: TRBV25-1
j_call: TRBJ1-2
cdr3_aa: CASSAGTGGHYGYTF
cdr3_nt: TGTGCCAGCAGTGCTGGGACAGGGGGCCACTATGGCTACACCTTC

d_call: TRBD1
clone_size: NA
v_call: TRBV27
j_call: TRBJ2-3
cdr3_aa: CAGSSQGVASDTQYF
cdr3_nt: TGTGCCGGCAGTTCCCAGGGGGTAGCGTCAGATACGCAGTATTTT

d_call: TRBD2
clone_size: NA
v_call: TRBV19
j_call: TRBJ2-7
cdr3_aa: CASSRPRTSGTYEQYF
cdr3_nt: TGTGCCAGTAGTAGACCGCGGACTAGCGGAACCTACGAGCAGTACTTC

d_call: TRBD1
clone_size: once
v_call: TRBV10-3
j_call: TRBJ2-3
cdr3_aa: CAIQRDRGFRTDTQYF
cdr3_nt: TGTGCCATCCAAAGAGACAGGGGGTTCCGCACAGATACGCAGTATTTT

d_call: TRBD2
clone_size: many
v_call: TRBV27
j_call: TRBJ2-3
cdr3_aa: CATSSGAVDTQYF
cdr3_nt: TGTGCCACTTCCAGCGGGGCGGTAGATACGCAGTATTTT

d_call: TRBD1
clone_size: NA
v_call: TRBV2
j_call: TRBJ1-2
cdr3_aa: CASSAGTGRGWKGYTF
cdr3_nt: TGTGCCAGCAGTGCCGGGACAGGGAGGGGTTGGAAAGGCTACACCTTC

d_call: NA
clone_size: NA
v_call: TRBV9
j_call: TRBJ2-2
cdr3_aa: CASSVWDSGELFF
cdr3_nt: TGTGCCAGCAGCGTATGGGATAGCGGGGAGCTGTTTTTT

d_call: TRBD1
clone_size: NA
v_call: TRBV29-1
j_call: TRBJ2-5
cdr3_aa: CRCDRGGGETQYF
cdr3_nt: TGCCGCTGTGACAGGGGTGGAGGGGAGACCCAGTACTTC

d_call: NA
clone_size: once
v_call: TRBV28
j_call: TRBJ2-3
cdr3_aa: CASSPDRNTDTQYF
cdr3_nt: TGTGCCAGCAGTCCGGACAGAAACACAGATACGCAGTATTTT

d_call: NA
clone_size: once
v_call: TRBV6-1
j_call: TRBJ1-1
cdr3_aa: CASRTLVGMRAEAFF
cdr3_nt: TGTGCCAGCAGGACCTTAGTGGGGATGAGGGCTGAAGCTTTCTTT

d_call: NA
clone_size: NA
v_call: TRBV4-2
j_call: TRBJ2-5
cdr3_aa: CASSQGGLSQETQYF
cdr3_nt: TGTGCCAGCAGCCAAGGCGGACTCAGCCAAGAGACCCAGTACTTC

d_call: TRBD1
clone_size: few
v_call: TRBV6-1
j_call: TRBJ2-2
cdr3_aa: CASRPDRGQVGELFF
cdr3_nt: TGTGCCAGCAGGCCGGACAGGGGGCAGGTCGGGGAGCTGTTTTTT

d_call: NA
clone_size: few
v_call: TRBV7-7
j_call: TRBJ2-5
cdr3_aa: CASISTGGAKETQYF
cdr3_nt: TGTGCCAGCATATCAACAGGGGGGGCCAAAGAGACCCAGTACTTC

d_call: TRBD2
clone_size: few
v_call: TRBV6-1
j_call: TRBJ2-2
cdr3_aa: CASSESAGGAGELFF
cdr3_nt: TGTGCCAGCAGTGAATCCGCGGGAGGGGCCGGGGAGCTGTTTTTT

d_call: NA
clone_size: NA
v_call: TRBV3-1
j_call: TRBJ2-7
cdr3_aa: CASNQDPGYSYEQYF
cdr3_nt: TGTGCCAGCAACCAAGACCCAGGATACTCCTACGAGCAGTACTTC

d_call: NA
clone_size: NA
v_call: TRBV12-3/TRBV12-4
j_call: TRBJ2-7
cdr3_aa: CASSLMGGADEQYF
cdr3_nt: TGTGCCAGCAGTTTGATGGGGGGGGCTGACGAGCAGTACTTC

d_call: TRBD1
clone_size: NA
v_call: TRBV11-2
j_call: TRBJ2-1
cdr3_aa: CASSLGTGPSSIGEQFF
cdr3_nt: TGTGCCAGCAGCTTAGGGACAGGCCCTAGCTCGATCGGGGAGCAGTTCTTC

d_call: TRBD2
clone_size: once
v_call: TRBV27
j_call: TRBJ2-5
cdr3_aa: CASSLSGTWEQYF
cdr3_nt: TGTGCCAGCAGTTTAAGCGGGACCTGGGAGCAGTACTTC

d_call: NA
clone_size: NA
v_call: TRBV7-8
j_call: TRBJ1-4
cdr3_aa: CASSLNVIPTRANEKLFF
cdr3_nt: TGTGCCAGCAGCCTCAACGTGATCCCTACTCGGGCTAATGAAAAACTGTTTTTT

d_call: NA
clone_size: few
v_call: TRBV20-1
j_call: TRBJ2-7
cdr3_aa: CSARGGGRYEQYF
cdr3_nt: TGCAGTGCTAGAGGAGGAGGGAGGTACGAGCAGTACTTC

d_call: NA
clone_size: once
v_call: TRBV6-5
j_call: TRBJ2-5
cdr3_aa: CASRPGRIQETQYF
cdr3_nt: TGTGCCAGCAGACCAGGACGGATCCAAGAGACCCAGTACTTC

d_call: TRBD1
clone_size: NA
v_call: TRBV6-1
j_call: TRBJ1-2
cdr3_aa: CASSDSRGTANGYTF
cdr3_nt: TGTGCCAGCAGTGATAGCAGGGGGACAGCGAATGGCTACACCTTC

d_call: TRBD2
clone_size: NA
v_call: TRBV7-2
j_call: TRBJ2-1
cdr3_aa: CASSLKLVTGLAGGIHEQFF
cdr3_nt: TGTGCCAGCAGCTTAAAGCTTGTGACGGGACTAGCGGGGGGAATCCATGAGCAGTTCTTC

d_call: NA
clone_size: NA
v_call: TRBV13
j_call: TRBJ1-2
cdr3_aa: CASSPGEGEGYTF
cdr3_nt: TGTGCCAGCAGCCCCGGAGAGGGGGAGGGCTACACCTTC

d_call: NA
clone_size: NA
v_call: TRBV4-1
j_call: TRBJ2-5
cdr3_aa: CASSPPSPPRALGETQYF
cdr3_nt: TGCGCCAGCAGCCCTCCCAGCCCCCCGCGTGCGCTGGGGGAGACCCAGTACTTC

d_call: NA
clone_size: NA
v_call: TRBV20-1
j_call: TRBJ2-1
cdr3_aa: CSARGWGERGLDEQFF
cdr3_nt: TGCAGTGCTAGAGGCTGGGGGGAGAGGGGACTGGATGAGCAGTTCTTC

d_call: NA
clone_size: few
v_call: TRBV27
j_call: TRBJ1-5
cdr3_aa: CASGFRDGSQPQHF
cdr3_nt: TGTGCCAGCGGTTTCCGGGACGGCTCCCAGCCCCAGCATTTT

d_call: TRBD1
clone_size: few
v_call: TRBV11-2
j_call: TRBJ2-5
cdr3_aa: CASSLWTGQGHQETQYF
cdr3_nt: TGTGCCAGCAGCCTCTGGACGGGACAGGGGCACCAAGAGACCCAGTACTTC

d_call: NA
clone_size: few
v_call: TRBV20-1
j_call: TRBJ2-5
cdr3_aa: CSASSPVETQYF
cdr3_nt: TGCAGTGCTAGCTCGCCCGTGGAGACCCAGTACTTC

d_call: TRBD1
clone_size: NA
v_call: TRBV3-1
j_call: TRBJ2-2
cdr3_aa: CASSPGTAFNTGELFF
cdr3_nt: TGTGCCAGCAGCCCGGGGACAGCTTTTAACACTGGGGAGCTGTTTTTT